The 20 T cell receptor beta chains below come from one sample, sequenced in a study of T cell repertoires in cytomegalovirus infection (dated 2019 in TCRdb). In light of the paper, this sample's treatment or condition label describes: in vitro stimulation with specific CMV peptide epitopes to enrich CMV-specific T cells. These receptors lack a known antigen. Reads for this sample came from an Illumina HiSeq 1500. TCRdb applied fastp at Q25 and MiXCR to the public reads, then kept only in-frame beta chains. Identical CDR3 protein sequences are pooled into one entry, listed with their most common genes and DNA. In all, the sample holds about 920,000 distinct CDR3 sequences, and roughly 30% of those were seen once. Around an eighth of the sample rests with the top ten. Sequences were derived from cultured CD8+ T cells from PBMCs, sampled from culture after CMV antigen stimulation. These receptor sequences come from a human donor in good health (CMV status not recorded). Some clones in this sample may be carry-over from other donors' samples.

Notes on this clonotype: The junction shows a germline mismatch at one end, possibly a read error. This chain links TRBV18 with TRBJ1-3; a weak D match, TRBD1 (6 bases). The germline CDR1 and CDR2 sequences are KGHSH and LQKENI. The CDR3 is 15 amino acids. CDR3 coding DNA: TGTGCCAGCTCAATCGGGACATCGCCTGGAAACGCCATATATTTT. It specifies CASSIGTSPGNAIYF.

In the case of this clonotype: This sequence may be a read error, since a much larger clone differs from it by one base. V and J are TRBV4-1 and TRBJ1-5; D unresolved. Germline V gives CDR1 MGHRA, CDR2 YSYEKL. Trimming cost V 3 bases and J 3 bases, with 12 bases left between them. The CDR3 sequence is 15 residues long. CDR3 coding DNA: TGCGCCAGCAGCCAGTATGGGAGTAACAATCAGCCCCAGCATTTT. As protein: CASSQYGSNNQPQHF.

The chain joins TRBV6-5 to TRBJ1-1, with a possible D match to TRBD1 (5 bases). Germline-derived CDR1 and CDR2 are MNHEY and SVGAGI. CDR3 length: 14 residues. Deletions cut 7 bases from V and 4 bases from J, with 16 bases between. The CDR3 reads CASKFGGESTEAFF. CDR3 DNA sequence: TGTGCCAGCAAATTCGGGGGGGAGAGCACTGAAGCTTTCTTT.

This chain uses TRBV28 with TRBJ1-1; D may be TRBD1 (6 bases). CDR3 size: 14 residues. Trimming removed 6 bases from V and 5 bases from J, with 16 bases in between. CDR1 is MDHEN and CDR2 is SYDVKM in the germline V gene. CDR3 in amino acids: CASSPRGHLTEAFF. The DNA of the CDR3 is TGTGCCAGCAGCCCCAGGGGCCACCTGACTGAAGCTTTCTTT.

V is TRBV2 and J is TRBJ2-1; D ambiguous. The length of the CDR3 is 14 residues. V was shortened by 7 bases and J by 4 bases, with 14 bases between the two germline ends. Germline CDR1 reads SNHLY; CDR2 reads FYNNEI. In nucleotides, the CDR3 is TGTGCCAGCACCCCTCTCTCCGGTTACAATGAGCAGTTCTTC. Amino acids: CASTPLSGYNEQFF.

This rearrangement joins TRBV7-9 to TRBJ2-5, with D perhaps matching TRBD1 (5 bases). CDR3 length: 14 residues. Deletions cut 1 base from V and 5 bases from J, with 11 bases between. Germline CDR1 is SEHNR and CDR2 is FQNEAQ (reference sequence). CDR3: CASSLVGASETQYF. CDR3 coding DNA: TGTGCCAGCAGCTTAGTAGGGGCCAGTGAGACCCAGTACTTC.

The chain recombines TRBV4-3 with TRBJ1-1; D ambiguous. The CDR3 consists of 14 residues. Germline CDR1 reads LGHNA; CDR2 reads YSLEER. Trimming left V 0 bases short and J 5 bases short, with 10 bases between. CDR3: CASSQDWGWTEAFF. The DNA of the CDR3 is TGCGCCAGCAGCCAAGACTGGGGTTGGACTGAAGCTTTCTTT.

The chain combines TRBV6-8 with TRBJ1-5, with a weak D call TRBD1 (6 bases). V gave up 10 bases and J gave up 5 bases, with 15 bases separating them. From germline, CDR1 is MNHGY and CDR2 SAAAGT. CDR3 length equals 13 residues. In nucleotides, the CDR3 is TGTGCCAACAATGGACAGTGGGATCAGCCCCAGCATTTT. Translation: CANNGQWDQPQHF.

This chain links TRBV7-8 with TRBJ2-1; TRBD1 is a possible D gene (7 bases). Germline V lookup: CDR1 SGHVS, CDR2 FQNEAQ. The CDR3 runs to 15 residues. The ends were cut back, 1 base at V and 7 bases at J, with 14 bases in the middle. The CDR3 sequence: CASSLGPRGVNEQFF. The CDR3 DNA follows: TGTGCCAGCAGCTTAGGGCCCAGGGGGGTGAATGAGCAGTTCTTC.

This clonotype appeared a few times. CDR3 sequence reads: CASSARPQHF. Here the CDR3 DNA reads TGTGCCAGCAGCGCAAGGCCCCAGCATTTT. J is TRBJ1-5 and V is TRBV7-6; D gene unclear. Germline V gene sequence: CDR1 SGHVS, CDR2 FNYEAQ. The CDR3 consists of 10 residues. V lost 5 bases and J 9 bases, leaving 5 bases between the germline ends.

The chain couples TRBV20-1 to TRBJ2-1, with D hard to call. V was clipped by 3 bases and J by 0 bases, with 12 bases between them. This CDR3 contains 15 residues. Germline-derived CDR1 and CDR2 are DFQATT and SNEGSKA (reference sequence). CDR3: CSARDPFSSYNEQFF. The CDR3 DNA reads TGCAGTGCTAGGGACCCTTTTAGCTCCTACAATGAGCAGTTCTTC.

Only a few counts were recorded for this clonotype. The rearrangement uses TRBV29-1 and TRBJ2-1; possibly TRBD1 or TRBD2 for D (5 bases each). The CDR3 sequence is 12 residues long. Trimming cost V 7 bases and J 6 bases, with 13 bases left between them. Germline V gene lookup returns CDR1 SQVTM and CDR2 ANQGSEA. DNA for the CDR3: TGCAGCGGTGGGGAGCAGGGCAATGAGCAGTTCTTC. It is translated as CSGGEQGNEQFF.

The chain is built from TRBV12-3 or TRBV12-4 and TRBJ2-7; tentative D call: TRBD2 (6 bases). V lost 6 bases to trimming and J lost 6 bases, with 15 bases between them. CDR3 size: 13 residues. DNA of the CDR3: TGTGCCAGCAGCGATTTGGGGGACTCCGAGCAGTACTTC. Translated, it gives CASSDLGDSEQYF.

This clonotype has only a few counts. The chain has TRBV6-1 and TRBJ2-7, with TRBD1 matching over 7 bases. The CDR3 length is 15 residues. The V and J ends lost 1 base and 0 bases, in that order; junction bases with no gene match: 3. Germline CDR1 and CDR2: MNHNS and SASEGT. CDR3: CASSEGDSPSYEQYF. Written as DNA, the CDR3 is TGTGCCAGCAGTGAAGGGGACAGTCCCTCCTACGAGCAGTACTTC.

The rearrangement joins TRBV9 to TRBJ2-5, with 8 positions matching TRBD2. V lost 0 bases, J lost 4 bases, and 8 bases stayed unmatched. This CDR3 comprises 16 residues. The germline V gene has CDR1 SGDLS and CDR2 YYNGEE. The CDR3 here is CASSVALAGGLETQYF. The CDR3 coding sequence is TGTGCCAGCAGCGTAGCACTGGCGGGGGGCCTAGAGACCCAGTACTTC.

The table lists this clonotype with a few counts. V is TRBV29-1 and J is TRBJ2-7; D is possibly TRBD1 or TRBD2 (5 bases each). Germline V lookup: CDR1 SQVTM, CDR2 ANQGSEA. Trimming took off 6 bases at V and 3 bases at J, with 15 bases between the two ends. This CDR3 contains 13 residues. CDR3 amino acids: CSVAGGVDYEQYV. The CDR3 DNA reads TGCAGCGTCGCTGGGGGTGTCGACTACGAGCAGTACGTC.

This chain connects TRBV29-1 to TRBJ2-3; TRBD2 matches at 8 bases. Germline CDR1 is SQVTM and CDR2 is ANQGSEA. The CDR3 totals 13 residues. V was clipped by 3 bases and J by 5 bases; unmatched bases: 4. The CDR3 loop is CSVDAGGGDTQYF. The CDR3 DNA sequence: TGCAGCGTTGATGCGGGGGGAGGAGATACGCAGTATTTT.

This clonotype has more than one count but fewer than ten. J is TRBJ2-6 and V is TRBV7-2; the D is unclear. V lost 3 bases, J lost 0 bases, and 6 bases lay in between. CDR1 and CDR2 from the germline V gene are SGHTA and FQGNSA. This CDR3 comprises 15 residues. In nucleotides, the CDR3 is TGTGCCAGCAGCTTCTCTGACTCTGGGGCCAACGTCCTGACTTTC. As protein: CASSFSDSGANVLTF.

This sequence joins TRBV6-2 or TRBV6-3 and TRBJ2-7, with TRBD1 matching over 10 bases. The germline CDR1 and CDR2 sequences are MNHEY and SVGEGT. After removal of 2 bases from V and 3 bases from J, the junction contained 4 bases not matched to a gene. The CDR3 consists of 15 residues. The CDR3 bases are TGTGCCAGCAGTTACGGGACAGGGGTCATCTACGAGCAGTACGTC. As protein: CASSYGTGVIYEQYV.

This clonotype occurred a few times. This chain joins TRBV25-1 and TRBJ1-2; D ambiguous. Germline CDR1 reads MGHDK; CDR2 reads SYGVNS. CDR3 size: 14 residues. The V end was cut by 6 bases, the J end by 7 bases, with 18 bases between. Here the CDR3 reads CASSPPGHGSGYTF. In DNA form, the CDR3 reads TGTGCCAGCAGCCCACCAGGTCATGGCAGTGGCTACACCTTC.